Each of the 18 T cell receptor beta chains below was sequenced from the same sample in a study of shared clonotypes between healthy human individuals. Measured with immunoSEQ multiplex PCR; TCRdb has only the in-frame clones, and not every one. Of a few hundred thousand clones listed, around 86% are singletons. Sequenced sample: memory CD8+ T cells sorted from blood. Sample subset: CD45RO+ cells pooled with CCR7-negative TemRA cells. All receptors derive from a young man in good health.

This clone has a count of ten or more. The genes are TRBV5-1 and TRBJ2-7; TRBD2 agrees at 12 bases. The V gene's germline CDR1 is SGHRS and CDR2 YFSETQ. The CDR3 has 14 amino acids. Trimming removed 4 bases from V and 6 bases from J; junction bases left unmatched: 5. The CDR3 sequence is CASSPGTSGFEQYF. The CDR3 nucleotides read TGCGCCAGCAGCCCCGGGACTAGCGGGTTCGAGCAGTACTTC.

CDR3 residues: CASSTGRDYEQYF. The CDR3 nucleotides read TGTGCCAGCAGCACGGGCAGGGACTACGAGCAGTACTTC. The rearrangement links TRBV21-1 to TRBJ2-7; TRBD1 reflects the table's D call only, with no check against the DNA. TRBV21-1 is a pseudogene. The CDR3 totals 13 residues.

The chain combines TRBV27 with TRBJ1-5, with D tentatively TRBD1 (5 bases). From germline, CDR1 is MNHEY and CDR2 SMNVEV (reference sequence). The CDR3 covers 13 residues. Trimming cost V 3 bases and J 5 bases, with 8 bases left between them. CDR3 sequence reads: CASSFGGDQPQHF. DNA for the CDR3: TGTGCCAGCAGTTTCGGGGGGGATCAGCCCCAGCATTTT.

V and J are TRBV27 and TRBJ2-2; D remains unclear. Per germline, CDR1 MNHEY and CDR2 SMNVEV (reference sequence). The germline V and J ends were trimmed by 1 base and 3 bases, with 9 bases remaining between them. The CDR3 length is 15 residues. CDR3 coding DNA: TGTGCCAGCAGTTTATGGTTTCCTGACACCGGGGAGCTGTTTTTT. It yields the protein CASSLWFPDTGELFF.

The CDR3 is CASSSGTEADYGYTF. CDR3 DNA sequence: TGTGCCAGCAGCTCAGGGACAGAAGCCGACTATGGCTACACCTTC. V and J are TRBV28 and TRBJ1-2; TRBD1 matches at 7 bases. CDR3 length equals 15 residues. Germline V gene lookup returns CDR1 MDHEN and CDR2 SYDVKM. Trimming cost V 6 bases and J 3 bases; bases outside gene matches: 10.

The chain is built from TRBV29-1 and TRBJ2-7; D gene unclear. This CDR3 spans 13 amino acids. V was pared by 3 bases and J by 3 bases, with 12 bases between. The germline gives CDR1 SQVTM, CDR2 ANQGSEA. CDR3 loop: CSVDGDTYYEQYF. The CDR3 nucleotides read TGCAGCGTTGATGGAGACACCTACTACGAGCAGTACTTC.

The rearrangement links TRBV30 to TRBJ1-2; D call uncertain. Germline CDR1 reads GTSNPN; CDR2 reads SVGIG (reference sequence). The CDR3 has 12 residues. The CDR3 nucleotides are TGTGCGGGAGCTGGGTTTGGCTATGGCTACACCTTC. This translates into CAGAGFGYGYTF.

The sample holds one count of this clone. The chain is built from TRBV30 and TRBJ2-7, with TRBD2 identical over 10 bases. The V gene end was trimmed by 5 bases and the J gene end by 1 base; junction bases not matched to a gene: 2. Germline-derived CDR1 and CDR2 are GTSNPN and SVGIG (reference sequence). The CDR3 extends over 13 amino acids. The CDR3 region has the DNA TGTGCCTGGGTACTAGCGGGATCCTACGAGCAGTACTTC. It codes for CAWVLAGSYEQYF.

J is TRBJ1-2 and V is TRBV11-2; D call uncertain. Germline loops: CDR1 SGHAT, CDR2 FQNNGV. Trimming took off 10 bases at V and 4 bases at J, with 4 bases between the two ends. The CDR3 length is 9 residues. As DNA, the CDR3 is TGTGCCACCCCCTATGGCTACACCTTC. This sequence encodes CATPYGYTF.

This clone was recorded many times. The chain uses TRBV5-6 and TRBJ2-3; D not certain. The CDR3 spans 17 residues. V was pared by 0 bases and J by 0 bases, with 14 bases between. Germline V gives CDR1 SGHDT, CDR2 YYEEEE. CDR3 residues: CASSLVWSQTSTDTQYF. For the CDR3, the DNA is TGTGCCAGCAGCTTGGTTTGGAGTCAGACTAGCACAGATACGCAGTATTTT.

The chain is built from TRBV4-1 and TRBJ2-6; D is undetermined. The germline gives CDR1 MGHRA, CDR2 YSYEKL. Trimming removed 3 bases at V and 2 bases at J, with 5 bases between. This CDR3 spans 14 amino acids. The CDR3 sequence: CASSHSPGANVLTF. The CDR3 DNA reads TGCGCCAGCAGCCACTCTCCTGGGGCCAACGTCCTGACTTTC.

The gene calls are TRBV4-3 and TRBJ1-1; D is perhaps TRBD1 (5 bases). CDR1 and CDR2 from the germline V gene are LGHNA and YSLEER. The V and J ends lost 4 bases and 4 bases respectively, with 13 bases between them. The length of the CDR3 is 14 residues. The CDR3 spells CASSPTDLSTEAFF. As DNA, the CDR3 is TGCGCCAGCAGCCCGACAGATCTGAGCACTGAAGCTTTCTTT.

The chain uses TRBV10-3 and TRBJ2-6; the match to TRBD1 covers 7 bases. This CDR3 contains 13 residues. CDR1 and CDR2 (germline): ENHRY, SYGVKD. V lost 10 bases to trimming and J lost 4 bases; unmatched junction nucleotides: 4. CDR3 sequence reads: CATTGDGANVLTF. The CDR3 bases are TGTGCCACTACAGGGGACGGGGCCAACGTCCTGACTTTC.

This rearrangement joins TRBV19 to TRBJ1-2; D call uncertain. This CDR3 spans 14 amino acids. Trimming shortened V by 5 bases and J by 2 bases, and 12 bases separated the two germline ends. CDR1 is LNHDA, CDR2 SQIVND, per germline (reference sequence). The CDR3 reads CASSPMTPNYGYTF. CDR3 nucleotides: TGTGCCAGTAGTCCAATGACACCCAACTATGGCTACACCTTC.

This chain links TRBV10-2 with TRBJ2-7; 12 bases line up with TRBD2. Germline assignment: CDR1 WSHSY and CDR2 SAAADI. V lost 6 bases to trimming and J lost 0 bases; unmatched junction nucleotides: 6. The CDR3 is made up of 16 amino acids. The CDR3 region has the DNA TGCGCCAGCAGCGATGGGACTAGCGGGTTCTCCTACGAGCAGTACTTC. Protein product: CASSDGTSGFSYEQYF.

V gene TRBV4-3 combines with J gene TRBJ2-3, with D possibly being TRBD2 (5 bases). Between the trimmed V and J ends, which lost 4 bases and 0 bases, there was a span of 11 bases. CDR1 and CDR2 from the germline V gene are LGHNA and YSLEER. This CDR3 has 15 amino acids. The CDR3 loop reads CASSPDLSSTDTQYF. The CDR3 region has the DNA TGCGCCAGCAGCCCGGACTTATCTAGCACAGATACGCAGTATTTT.

This clone has a handful of counts. This chain connects TRBV4-3 to TRBJ1-1, with D unclear. V gave up 4 bases and J gave up 0 bases, with 15 bases separating them. The germline V gene encodes CDR1 LGHNA and CDR2 YSLEER. CDR3 length equals 16 residues. The CDR3 is CASSPHHADMNTEAFF. The DNA of the CDR3 is TGCGCCAGCAGCCCCCACCATGCAGATATGAACACTGAAGCTTTCTTT.

V is TRBV7-9 and J is TRBJ2-3, with TRBD1 as a possible D gene (5 bases). Germline V gives CDR1 SEHNR, CDR2 FQNEAQ (reference sequence). Trimming took off 5 bases at V and 4 bases at J, with 13 bases between the two ends. The CDR3 has 14 residues. CDR3 in DNA: TGTGCCAGCAGCCCTCCTATGGGGCCAGATACGCAGTATTTT. Amino acid sequence: CASSPPMGPDTQYF. Full variable domain (remainder filled in from reference TRBV7-9 and TRBJ2-3): DTGVSQNPRHKITKRGQNVTFRCDPISEHNRLYWYRQTLGQGPEFLTYFQNEAQLEKSRLLSDRFSAERPKGSFSTLEIQRTEQGDSAMYLCASSPPMGPDTQYFGPGTRLTVL.